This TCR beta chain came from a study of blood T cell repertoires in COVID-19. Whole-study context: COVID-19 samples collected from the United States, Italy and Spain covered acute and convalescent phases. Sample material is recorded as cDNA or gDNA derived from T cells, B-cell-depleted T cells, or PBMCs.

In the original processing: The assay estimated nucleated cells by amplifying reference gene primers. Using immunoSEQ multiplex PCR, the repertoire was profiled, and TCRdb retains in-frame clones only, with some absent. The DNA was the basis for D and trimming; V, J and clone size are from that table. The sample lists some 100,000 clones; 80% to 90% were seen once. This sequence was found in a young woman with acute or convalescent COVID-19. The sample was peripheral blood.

DNA of the CDR3: TGCGCCAGCAGCCCCGGTTTTGGCACTGAAGCTTTCTTT. Translation gives CASSPGFGTEAFF. The chain combines TRBV4-1 with TRBJ1-1; no clear D gene. The CDR3 sequence is 13 residues long. V was trimmed by 4 bases and J by 4 bases, leaving 10 bases between them. CDR1 MGHRA and CDR2 YSYEKL come from the germline V gene.